These 26 T cell receptor beta chains came from one sample sequenced in a study of shared clonotypes between healthy human individuals. Generated by immunoSEQ multiplex PCR, the TCRdb table keeps only in-frame clones and is missing some. The sample carries 2 million to 3 million clones, roughly 93% recorded once. Input material: naive CD4+ T cells from PBMCs. Subset of the sample: CD45RA+ positively selected. The origin of the receptors is a man aged 18 to 30 in good health. Some clones in this sample may be carry-over from other donors' samples.

The rearrangement joins TRBV28 to TRBJ1-2; D perhaps matches TRBD1 (5 bases). There are 14 residues in the CDR3. V was shortened by 2 bases and J by 4 bases, with 11 bases between the two germline ends. From germline, CDR1 is MDHEN and CDR2 SYDVKM. CDR3 DNA: TGTGCCAGCAGTTTAAGGGACCCAGGCTATGGCTACACCTTC. Its protein product is CASSLRDPGYGYTF.

The chain uses TRBV10-3 and TRBJ2-5; tentative D call: TRBD2 (6 bases). V dropped 10 bases and J dropped 1 base, with 10 bases sitting between them. Looked up from germline, CDR1 is ENHRY and CDR2 is SYGVKD. The CDR3 has 12 residues. DNA for the CDR3: TGTGCCACCGGGACTTCCCAAGAGACCCAGTACTTC. Translation: CATGTSQETQYF.

The genes are TRBV2 and TRBJ2-4; 8 bases fit TRBD1. Per the germline V gene, CDR1 is SNHLY and CDR2 is FYNNEI. The CDR3 spans 14 residues. Trimming removed 7 bases from V and 4 bases from J; junction bases left unmatched: 6. The CDR3 coding sequence is TGTGCCAGCAACCAGGGACAGGCTAAAAACATTCAGTACTTC. Amino acids: CASNQGQAKNIQYF.

Concerning this clone itself: Other DNA sequences in this specimen translate into the identical CDR3. V is TRBV6-1 and J is TRBJ1-5, with D uncertain. The germline gives CDR1 MNHNS, CDR2 SASEGT. V was cut by 3 bases and J by 5 bases, with 5 bases left in between. The CDR3 loop spans 12 amino acids. CDR3 sequence reads: CASSDGYQPQHF. Here the CDR3 DNA reads TGTGCCAGCAGTGACGGTTATCAGCCCCAGCATTTT.

About this clone itself: Other DNA variants within this sample encode the same CDR3. This chain joins TRBV6-1 and TRBJ2-5; weak D call: TRBD2 (6 bases). Between the trimmed V and J ends, which lost 7 bases and 5 bases, there was a span of 8 bases. The germline V gene encodes CDR1 MNHNS and CDR2 SASEGT. The CDR3 runs 11 residues. The CDR3 loop reads CASTRGETQYF. The DNA for the CDR3 is TGTGCCAGCACCCGGGGGGAGACCCAGTACTTC.

This clone occurred once. The J gene is TRBJ2-2, the V gene TRBV5-1; D unresolved. In germline, CDR1 is SGHRS, CDR2 YFSETQ. Trimming shortened V by 4 bases and J by 4 bases, and 14 bases separated the two germline ends. This CDR3 is built from 15 residues. The CDR3 coding sequence is TGCGCCAGCAGCCTAGAGCCCGGGCGCACCGGGGAGCTGTTTTTT. Translation gives CASSLEPGRTGELFF.

J is TRBJ2-1 and V is TRBV6-4; 8 positions match TRBD1. Germline trimming cut 4 bases from V and 9 bases from J; bases unmatched to any gene: 5. Germline V gene sequence: CDR1 MRHNA, CDR2 SNTAGT. The CDR3 has 13 residues. CDR3 coding DNA: TGTGCCAGCAGTGGACAGGGGTCAGGTGAGCAGTTCTTC. Its translation: CASSGQGSGEQFF.

The chain combines TRBV5-8 with TRBJ1-4, with D maybe TRBD1 (6 bases). Trimming took 0 bases from V and 6 from J, leaving 12 bases between them. CDR1 is SGHTS and CDR2 is YDEGEE in the germline V gene. The CDR3 runs 15 residues. This CDR3 is CASSLAGRGDEKLFF. As DNA, the CDR3 is TGTGCCAGCAGCTTGGCCGGAAGGGGGGATGAAAAACTGTTTTTT.

The J gene is TRBJ2-5, the V gene TRBV28, with TRBD2 matching 12 bases. Germline-derived CDR1 and CDR2 are MDHEN and SYDVKM. Trimming took 2 bases from V and 5 from J; bases not matched to a gene: 12. The CDR3 length is 18 residues. This CDR3 is CASSLGLAGGPPRETQYF. CDR3 nucleotide sequence: TGTGCCAGCAGTTTAGGGCTAGCGGGAGGGCCTCCCAGGGAGACCCAGTACTTC.

The genes are TRBV28 and TRBJ1-2; a possible D gene is TRBD1 (6 bases). The V gene lost 6 bases and the J gene lost 3 bases, with 11 bases spanning the gap. The CDR3 length is 13 residues. Germline V CDR1 and CDR2: MDHEN, SYDVKM. CDR3 residues: CASRSDRHYGYTF. Here the CDR3 DNA reads TGTGCCAGCAGATCCGACAGGCACTATGGCTACACCTTC.

Details on this clone: At the DNA level, this CDR3 is encoded by other sequences in the same sample as well. V and J are TRBV2 and TRBJ2-5, with D perhaps TRBD1 (5 bases). Germline lookup yields CDR1 SNHLY and CDR2 FYNNEI. V shed 4 bases and J shed 3 bases, with 9 bases lying between them. The CDR3 covers 13 residues. In DNA, the CDR3 is TGTGCCAGCAGTGTTCTCAGGGAAGAGACCCAGTACTTC. It yields the protein CASSVLREETQYF.

The chain recombines TRBV7-8 with TRBJ1-5; 8 bases match TRBD1. Germline CDR1 is SGHVS and CDR2 is FQNEAQ. This CDR3 contains 17 residues. Germline trimming cut 5 bases from V and 6 bases from J; bases unmatched to any gene: 15. Here the CDR3 reads CASSAHPGGGVGQPQHF. In DNA form, the CDR3 reads TGTGCCAGCAGCGCCCATCCAGGGGGCGGAGTGGGTCAGCCCCAGCATTTT.

V gene TRBV28 combines with J gene TRBJ1-2; D may be TRBD1 (5 bases). This CDR3 has 15 amino acids. Trimming pared 8 bases from V and 0 bases from J, leaving 16 bases between. The germline CDR1 and CDR2 sequences are MDHEN and SYDVKM. CDR3 sequence reads: CASRRRDGTNYGYTF. For the CDR3, the DNA is TGTGCCAGCCGCCGAAGGGACGGCACTAACTATGGCTACACCTTC.

The V gene is TRBV5-1, the J gene TRBJ2-1, with unresolved D. Trimming took 4 bases from V and 1 from J, leaving 9 bases between them. This CDR3 is built from 14 residues. Germline V gene lookup returns CDR1 SGHRS and CDR2 YFSETQ. The CDR3 spells CASSLSESYNEQFF. CDR3 DNA sequence: TGCGCCAGCAGCCTCTCGGAGTCCTACAATGAGCAGTTCTTC.

V usage is TRBV5-1 and J usage is TRBJ2-1, with TRBD2 as a possible D gene (6 bases). The CDR3 has 13 residues. Between the trimmed V and J ends, which lost 4 bases and 8 bases, there was a span of 13 bases. The V gene's germline CDR1 is SGHRS and CDR2 YFSETQ. The CDR3 reads CASSLSGFYEQFF. CDR3 bases: TGCGCCAGCAGCCTGAGCGGGTTTTATGAGCAGTTCTTC.

The gene calls are TRBV29-1 and TRBJ2-3; D may match TRBD1 or TRBD2 (5 bases each). Trimming cost V 6 bases and J 4 bases, with 26 bases left between them. CDR1 is SQVTM and CDR2 is ANQGSEA in the germline V gene. CDR3 length: 17 amino acids. In DNA form, the CDR3 reads TGCAGCGTCTATCTCCCCTTAGGGGCGACGGGGTCAGATACGCAGTATTTT. It specifies CSVYLPLGATGSDTQYF.

The genes are TRBV6-6 and TRBJ2-3, with 11 positions matching TRBD2. CDR3 length: 16 residues. Per the germline V gene, CDR1 is MNHNY and CDR2 is SVGAGI (reference sequence). The V segment lost 5 bases and the J segment 4 bases; nucleotides outside the gene matches: 8. This CDR3 reads CASSRSGRAGADTQYF. As DNA, the CDR3 is TGTGCCAGCAGTCGTAGCGGGAGGGCCGGGGCAGATACGCAGTATTTT.

Here the CDR3 DNA reads TGTGCCAGCAGTTACTCGGGGGCGGTTGGTGAAAAACTGTTTTTT. Protein: CASSYSGAVGEKLFF. The chain employs TRBV6-6 and TRBJ1-4; a weak D match, TRBD1 (6 bases). Germline assignment: CDR1 MNHNY and CDR2 SVGAGI (reference sequence). V was cut by 0 bases and J by 7 bases, with 12 bases left in between. This CDR3 region has 15 residues.

J is TRBJ1-1 and V is TRBV5-6; 12 bases are shared with TRBD1. Germline-derived CDR1 and CDR2 are SGHDT and YYEEEE. This CDR3 has 18 residues. J gave up 7 bases and V 4 bases, and 17 bases lay outside the gene matches. CDR3 sequence reads: CASSGDRDRGRLIIEAFF. The CDR3 DNA follows: TGTGCCAGCAGCGGAGACCGGGACAGGGGGCGCCTGATAATTGAAGCTTTCTTT.

J is TRBJ2-7 and V is TRBV5-4, with D possibly being TRBD1 (8 bases). CDR1 SGHNT and CDR2 YYREEE come from the germline V gene (reference sequence). This CDR3 has 16 residues. The V gene lost 4 bases and the J gene lost 6 bases, with 23 bases spanning the gap. CDR3 loop: CASSLGGTGGGVEQYF. For the CDR3, the DNA is TGTGCCAGCAGCCTGGGCGGGACAGGAGGGGGGGTCGAGCAGTACTTC. The full variable domain, rest sourced from reference TRBV5-4 and TRBJ2-7, is ETGVTQSPTHLIKTRGQQVTLRCSSQSGHNTVSWYQQALGQGPQFIFQYYREEENGRGNFPPRFSGLQFPNYSSELNVNALELDDSALYLCASSLGGTGGGVEQYFGPGTRLTVT.

The CDR3: CASSLVLGQGFKNIQYF. For the CDR3, the DNA is TGTGCCAGCAGCTTAGTCTTGGGACAAGGGTTCAAAAACATTCAGTACTTC. The chain has TRBV11-2 and TRBJ2-4; TRBD1 might be the D (6 bases). V lost 1 base and J lost 3, with 16 bases in between. From germline, CDR1 is SGHAT and CDR2 FQNNGV. The CDR3 is 17 amino acids.

This clone appeared a single time. The J gene is TRBJ1-2, the V gene TRBV6-1; D remains ambiguous. Trimming cost V 2 bases and J 2 bases, with 15 bases left between them. The germline CDR1 and CDR2 sequences are MNHNS and SASEGT. The CDR3 runs to 16 residues. In DNA form, the CDR3 reads TGTGCCAGCAGTGAAATCCTCTCAGGTGGGAACTATGGCTACACCTTC. This gives the protein CASSEILSGGNYGYTF.

The V and J genes are TRBV7-9 and TRBJ2-4, with D perhaps TRBD1 or TRBD2 (5 bases each). This CDR3 is built from 16 residues. V lost 0 bases and J 4 bases, leaving 13 bases between the germline ends. Germline lookup yields CDR1 SEHNR and CDR2 FQNEAQ (reference sequence). Here the CDR3 DNA reads TGTGCCAGCAGCTTAGCCCTCGGGACGGGGAAAAACATTCAGTACTTC. Translation gives CASSLALGTGKNIQYF.

J is TRBJ2-3 and V is TRBV7-9; D is uncertain. Per germline, CDR1 SEHNR and CDR2 FQNEAQ (reference sequence). Trimming took off 5 bases at V and 1 base at J, with 7 bases between the two ends. This CDR3 spans 13 amino acids. The CDR3 protein is CASSGRGTDTQYF. CDR3 DNA sequence: TGTGCCAGCAGCGGTCGGGGCACAGATACGCAGTATTTT. The whole variable domain, filled in from reference TRBV7-9 and TRBJ2-3, reads DTGVSQNPRHKITKRGQNVTFRCDPISEHNRLYWYRQTLGQGPEFLTYFQNEAQLEKSRLLSDRFSAERPKGSFSTLEIQRTEQGDSAMYLCASSGRGTDTQYFGPGTRLTVL.

Comment on this clone: This CDR3 is also generated by other DNA sequences in the sample. The genes are TRBV28 and TRBJ2-4; maybe TRBD2 (5 bases). The CDR3 contains 15 residues. The V end lost 3 bases, the J end lost 0 bases, and 9 bases lay between the germline ends. Germline CDR1 MDHEN, CDR2 SYDVKM. Here the CDR3 DNA reads TGTGCCAGCAGTTTCCCGGGATTAGCCAAAAACATTCAGTACTTC. It encodes CASSFPGLAKNIQYF.

The V call is TRBV7-2, the J call TRBJ2-3, with D possibly being TRBD1 (5 bases). Trimming removed 8 bases at V and 4 bases at J, with 19 bases between. CDR1 and CDR2 (germline): SGHTA, FQGNSA. The CDR3 is made up of 15 amino acids. CDR3 DNA: TGTGCCAGCCGCCTAGACAGAAGCAGCCCAGATACGCAGTATTTT. Translating it yields CASRLDRSSPDTQYF.